A selection of T cell receptor beta chains follows, all from one sample in a study of shared clonotypes between healthy human individuals. The method was immunoSEQ multiplex PCR; TCRdb's version includes in-frame clones alone and lacks a portion of them. This repertoire shows about 2.1 million clones, around 95% found once; its top ten account for less than 2%. The sample taken for sequencing was naive CD8+ T cells from PBMCs. The receptors come from a man aged 18 to 30 in good health. Some clones in this sample may be carry-over from other donors' samples. The conserved cysteine and the conserved F or W are not part of the CDR3 here.

J	V	CDR3
TRBJ2-7	TRBV6-5	ASSYGEDKSYEQY
TRBJ2-7	TRBV27	ASSTRELPPYEQY
TRBJ2-3	TRBV7-2	ASSVLAGANTQY
TRBJ2-3	TRBV11-2	ASSLDGGTLTDTQY
TRBJ2-5	TRBV27	ASSPLAANPQETQY
TRBJ1-2	TRBV6-5	ASSYSEGVYGYT
TRBJ2-7	TRBV2	ASSERRAPKGRSYEQY
TRBJ1-5	TRBV6-1	ASRRLGQNNQPQH
TRBJ2-4	TRBV7-8	ASSLTTDLAKNIQY
TRBJ2-1	TRBV19	ASSNGPYNEQF
TRBJ1-2	TRBV7-9	ASSLDRVNGYT
TRBJ1-1	TRBV11-2	ASSSHRDQAF
TRBJ2-7	TRBV27	ASSPSLGRASYEQY
TRBJ2-7	TRBV19	ASSLAGVEEQY
TRBJ2-1	TRBV7-2	ASSWAGLGNEQF
TRBJ2-7	TRBV5-6	ASSLGTDYEQY
TRBJ2-1	TRBV10-3	AISGLAGVKDEQF
TRBJ1-1	TRBV27	ASSLFSYTEAF
TRBJ2-7	TRBV15	ATSETILHEQY
TRBJ2-1	TRBV9	ASSVDFMEPVLNNEQF
TRBJ2-3	TRBV2	ASQEQPGSPDTQY
TRBJ1-2	TRBV13	ASSAQDYGYT
TRBJ1-2	TRBV29-1	SAWDGTNYGYT
TRBJ2-1	TRBV19	ASSMGSLYNEQF
TRBJ1-1	TRBV7-3	ASSPRRRTAMNTEAF
TRBJ2-7	TRBV27	ASSFGTGIVQY
TRBJ1-5	TRBV19	ASTRRTESSNQPQH
TRBJ2-2	TRBV7-2	ASSVPSGRATGELF
TRBJ2-1	TRBV5-4	ASSPSLAGGYNEQF
TRBJ2-7	TRBV4-1	ASSQVALGQNEQY
TRBJ1-4	TRBV7-9	ASSRTGPNEKLF
TRBJ2-7	TRBV13	ASTGAPGDEQY
TRBJ2-1	TRBV28	ASSWGGDNEQF
TRBJ2-7	TRBV28	ASTPHGQGGFYEQY
TRBJ1-1	TRBV21-1	ASSEKGLTEGRLNTEAF
TRBJ2-2	TRBV7-3	ASSLTPGGAGTGELF
TRBJ1-1	TRBV6-6	ASSYTGVENTEAF
TRBJ1-2	TRBV28	ASTFTPDRLYGYT
TRBJ2-1	TRBV15	ATSREGGTGRNEQF
TRBJ2-5	TRBV11-2	ASSLERAQETQY
TRBJ1-1	TRBV28	ASKQGASTEAF
TRBJ2-1	TRBV28	ASSLSSPSYNEQF
TRBJ2-5	TRBV9	ASSGGGEETQY
TRBJ2-1	TRBV6-5	ASSITGGGMNEQF
TRBJ1-2	TRBV5-4	ASSLVGFNYGYT
TRBJ1-5	TRBV28	ASSSSPPFSGQPQH
TRBJ2-3	TRBV27	ASGLTDTQY